This TCR beta chain is from a study of sequential checkpoint blockade in melanoma. Study-wide background: Patients were randomized 1:1 to nivolumab-then-ipilimumab or ipilimumab-then-nivolumab first-line. Both treatment sequences were followed by maintenance nivolumab.

Data came from immunoSEQ multiplex PCR; TCRdb stores just in-frame clones and leaves some out. The data hold 7,500 to 8,500 clones, with roughly 60% observed a single time. There are 14 residues in the CDR3. V lost 4 bases, J lost 3 bases, and 7 bases stayed unmatched. Germline V gene sequence: CDR1 SGHKS, CDR2 YYEKEE (reference sequence). This clone was recorded a few times. Sample treatment: randomized to nivolumab then ipilimumab (arm A) or the reverse (arm B). Patients had received no earlier DNA-damaging chemotherapy. From thawed PBMCs, live CD3+CD8+ cells negative for CD19 and CD56 were sorted. Specimen: CD8+ T cells sorted from blood (inferred from file names), collected from a patient given nivolumab and ipilimumab in sequence. This clonotype was obtained from a human patient with melanoma. Some clones in this sample may be carry-over from other donors' samples. The chain has TRBV5-5 and TRBJ2-7, with 7 positions matching TRBD1. The DNA of the CDR3 is TGTGCCAGCAGCCGCCGCGGACAGGACTACGAGCAGTACTTC. Translation gives CASSRRGQDYEQYF. The whole variable domain, filled in from reference TRBV5-5 and TRBJ2-7, reads DAGVTQSPTHLIKTRGQQVTLRCSPISGHKSVSWYQQVLGQGPQFIFQYYEKEERGRGNFPDRFSARQFPNYSSELNVNALLLGDSALYLCASSRRGQDYEQYFGPGTRLTVT.